This TCR beta chain was identified in a study of shared clonotypes between healthy human individuals. Per the germline V gene, CDR1 is SEHNR and CDR2 is FQNEAQ (reference sequence). The CDR3 length is 12 residues. V dropped 1 base and J dropped 3 bases, with 1 base sitting between them. The data were produced by immunoSEQ multiplex PCR, yet TCRdb's version contains in-frame clones alone and is incomplete. The data contain fewer than 650,000 clones, around 77% of them singletons. This rearrangement joins TRBV7-9 to TRBJ1-3; D is uncertain. The sequenced sample was PBMCs. The sequence derives from a woman aged 40 to 49 in good health. Some clones in this sample may be carry-over from other donors' samples. CDR3 in DNA: TGTGCCAGCAGCTTAGTTGGAAACACCATATATTTT. Its protein product is CASSLVGNTIYF. The full variable domain, in which reference TRBV7-9 and TRBJ1-3 provide the parts outside the CDR3, is DTGVSQNPRHKITKRGQNVTFRCDPISEHNRLYWYRQTLGQGPEFLTYFQNEAQLEKSRLLSDRFSAERPKGSFSTLEIQRTEQGDSAMYLCASSLVGNTIYFGEGSWLTVV.